This T cell receptor beta chain was recovered during a study of blood T cell repertoires in COVID-19. Study overall: The analysed material was cDNA or gDNA that came from T cells, B-cell-depleted T cells, or PBMCs.

V lost 5 bases and J lost 7; bases outside the gene matches: 4. CDR1 is MNHEY and CDR2 is SVGEGT in the germline V gene. The CDR3 sequence is 13 residues long. Original handling: Quantification of nucleated cells was approximated via reference gene primer amplification. Some clones are missing from TCRdb's copy, which holds only in-frame ones; the method was immunoSEQ multiplex PCR. V and J calls and clone size come straight from that table; D and trimming were deduced from the DNA. In the table there are about 46,000 clones, approximately 85% of which are singletons. This clone has just a few counts.

The rearrangement links TRBV6-2 or TRBV6-3 to TRBJ2-7; 11 bases line up with TRBD2. The sample consisted of peripheral blood. This clonotype was obtained from a man aged 55 to 70 with acute or convalescent COVID-19. Here the CDR3 reads CASSGRLAGEQYF. The CDR3 bases are TGTGCCAGCAGTGGTCGACTAGCGGGAGAGCAGTACTTC.